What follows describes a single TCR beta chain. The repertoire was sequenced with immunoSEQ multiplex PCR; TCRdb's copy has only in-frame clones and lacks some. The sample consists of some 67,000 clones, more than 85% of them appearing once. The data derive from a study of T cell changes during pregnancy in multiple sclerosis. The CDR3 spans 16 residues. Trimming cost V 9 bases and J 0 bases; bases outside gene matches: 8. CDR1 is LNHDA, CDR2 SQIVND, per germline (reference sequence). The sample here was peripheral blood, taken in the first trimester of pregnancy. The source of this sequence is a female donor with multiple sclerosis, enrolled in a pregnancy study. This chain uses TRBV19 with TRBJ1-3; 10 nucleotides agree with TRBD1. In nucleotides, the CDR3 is TGTGCCAGCTGCACCGGGACAGGGGTCTCTGGAAACACCATATATTTT. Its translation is CASCTGTGVSGNTIYF.